A selection of T cell receptor beta chains follows, all from one sample in a study of OX40 agonist ivuxolimab in advanced cancers. Using immunoSEQ multiplex PCR, the repertoire was profiled, and TCRdb retains in-frame clones only, with some absent. The top ten clones hold 4.5% to 6% of a sample with about 70,000 clones, about 81% of them seen once. The source was CD4+ or CD8+ T cells sorted from blood, collected in a trial of the OX40 agonist ivuxolimab. The receptors were gathered from an adult with an advanced solid tumor such as melanoma, head and neck, liver or kidney cancer. The CDR3 runs from the conserved cysteine through the conserved F or W. The order of the fields is D gene, J gene, clone size, V gene, CDR3 DNA, CDR3 protein. D genes are given only for firm matches. Size is stated for part of the rows, as once, few or many counts, or as a class when the clone is expanded.

D: NA
J: TRBJ2-7
size: NA
V: TRBV7-9
DNA: TGTGCCAGCAGCTTAGGCCCCGGGGCCAGTCAAGACGAGCAGTACTTC
CDR3: CASSLGPGASQDEQYF

D: NA
J: TRBJ2-1
size: NA
V: TRBV4-3
DNA: TGCGCCAGCAGCCAAAAAGCAGGGGAAAATGAGCAGTTCTTC
CDR3: CASSQKAGENEQFF

D: NA
J: TRBJ1-5
size: few
V: TRBV4-1
DNA: TGCGCCAGCAGCGACAGAACTTATAGCAATCAGCCCCAGCATTTT
CDR3: CASSDRTYSNQPQHF

D: NA
J: TRBJ2-1
size: once
V: TRBV28
DNA: TGTGCCAGCAGCCTGATAACTAATGAGCAGTTCTTC
CDR3: CASSLITNEQFF

D: NA
J: TRBJ2-6
size: NA
V: TRBV7-3
DNA: TGTGCCAGCAGTTCGTCATACTCTGGGGCCAACGTCCTGACTTTC
CDR3: CASSSSYSGANVLTF

D: NA
J: TRBJ1-1
size: once
V: TRBV4-3
DNA: TGCGCCAGCAGCAACAGGTTGAACACTGAAGCTTTCTTT
CDR3: CASSNRLNTEAFF

D: TRBD1
J: TRBJ2-2
size: NA
V: TRBV13
DNA: TGTGCCAGCAGCTTAGTGTTTACAGGGGGTACGAACACCGGGGAGCTGTTTTTT
CDR3: CASSLVFTGGTNTGELFF

D: NA
J: TRBJ1-2
size: once
V: TRBV10-2
DNA: TGCGCCAGCAGAGATTACCGGGACACCAACTATGGCTACACCTTC
CDR3: CASRDYRDTNYGYTF

D: TRBD2
J: TRBJ2-2
size: few
V: TRBV4-1
DNA: TGCGCCAGCAGCCAAGACTTAGCCCTAGCGGGGGCGAACACCGGGGAGCTGTTTTTT
CDR3: CASSQDLALAGANTGELFF

D: NA
J: TRBJ1-1
size: NA
V: TRBV6-6
DNA: TGTGCCAGCCAGTTGAACACTGAAGCTTTCTTT
CDR3: CASQLNTEAFF

D: TRBD2
J: TRBJ2-5
size: NA
V: TRBV10-3
DNA: TGTGCCATCAGTGGGACTAGCGGTGAGACCCAGTACTTC
CDR3: CAISGTSGETQYF

D: TRBD1
J: TRBJ1-1
size: NA
V: TRBV7-2
DNA: TGTGCCAGCAGCGACCGCAGGGGGCGAGGTGAAGCTTTCTTT
CDR3: CASSDRRGRGEAFF

D: NA
J: TRBJ1-5
size: once
V: TRBV7-8
DNA: TGTGCCAGCAGCACCCAGAAAACCAATCAGCCCCAGCATTTT
CDR3: CASSTQKTNQPQHF

D: TRBD2
J: TRBJ2-5
size: NA
V: TRBV7-9
DNA: TGTGCCAGCAGCTCCCAGGCCACTAGCGGGGTAGAGACCCAGTACTTC
CDR3: CASSSQATSGVETQYF

D: NA
J: TRBJ1-1
size: NA
V: TRBV5-6
DNA: TGTGCCAGCAGCTTGGTTGGGGCGATGGGGTACACTGAAGCTTTCTTT
CDR3: CASSLVGAMGYTEAFF

D: TRBD1
J: TRBJ2-2
size: NA
V: TRBV11-3
DNA: TGTGCCAGCAGCTTAATCTTGACAGGGGCTACCGGGGAGCTGTTTTTT
CDR3: CASSLILTGATGELFF

D: TRBD1
J: TRBJ1-2
size: NA
V: TRBV4-1
DNA: TGCGCCAGCAGCCAAGATCCAGGGGGCTATGGCTACACCTTC
CDR3: CASSQDPGGYGYTF

D: TRBD2
J: TRBJ2-7
size: NA
V: TRBV11-3
DNA: TGTGCCAGCAGCTTACGGGGGGATCACGAGCAGTACTTC
CDR3: CASSLRGDHEQYF

D: NA
J: TRBJ1-3
size: few
V: TRBV25-1
DNA: TGTGCCAGCGGAGCCCGCTCTGGAAACACCATATATTTT
CDR3: CASGARSGNTIYF

D: TRBD1
J: TRBJ2-1
size: NA
V: TRBV7-2
DNA: TGTGCCAGCAGCCAGGGACAGACTTCCTACAATGAGCAGTTCTTC
CDR3: CASSQGQTSYNEQFF

D: NA
J: TRBJ1-1
size: NA
V: TRBV7-2
DNA: TGTGCCAGCAGCCTTCTAGGAATTGAAGCTTTCTTT
CDR3: CASSLLGIEAFF

D: NA
J: TRBJ2-5
size: NA
V: TRBV4-1
DNA: TGCGCCAGCAGCCAAGTAGAGGAGACCCAGTACTTC
CDR3: CASSQVEETQYF

D: NA
J: TRBJ2-3
size: NA
V: TRBV5-1
DNA: TGCGCCAGCAGCTTAGGCGACTCCAACACAGATACGCAGTATTTT
CDR3: CASSLGDSNTDTQYF

D: TRBD1
J: TRBJ1-1
size: NA
V: TRBV5-4
DNA: TGTGCCAGCAGCTTGCGGACAGGGGCCAGGGGGACTGAAGCTTTCTTT
CDR3: CASSLRTGARGTEAFF

D: NA
J: TRBJ2-1
size: once
V: TRBV5-1
DNA: TGCGCCAGCAGCGCAACTTCCAGCTCCTACAATGAGCAGTTCTTC
CDR3: CASSATSSSYNEQFF

D: NA
J: TRBJ1-2
size: NA
V: TRBV19
DNA: TGTGCCAGTACCCAAGGGAGACAGTCTAACTATGGCTACACCTTC
CDR3: CASTQGRQSNYGYTF

D: NA
J: TRBJ1-1
size: NA
V: TRBV29-1
DNA: TGCAGCGTTGATGAACAGCATGGGGGAAAAGCTTTCTTT
CDR3: CSVDEQHGGKAFF

D: NA
J: TRBJ2-1
size: once
V: TRBV7-9
DNA: TGTGCCACCCTCGACCCGGGCGGTTGGTGGGCGAGCAATGAGCAGTTCTTC
CDR3: CATLDPGGWWASNEQFF

D: NA
J: TRBJ2-3
size: NA
V: TRBV29-1
DNA: TGCAGCGTTGCCGGAGATACGCAGTATTTT
CDR3: CSVAGDTQYF

D: NA
J: TRBJ2-1
size: NA
V: TRBV7-6
DNA: TGTGCCAGCGGCATGGCGGGGCCATACAATGAGCAGTTCTTC
CDR3: CASGMAGPYNEQFF

D: NA
J: TRBJ1-1
size: NA
V: TRBV14
DNA: TGTGCCAGCAGCCCAGGCTATCGGGCTGCGAACACTGAAGCTTTCTTT
CDR3: CASSPGYRAANTEAFF

D: NA
J: TRBJ2-4
size: NA
V: TRBV7-2
DNA: TGTGCCAGCAGCCTTGAGCAGGGGTATGGCATTCAGTACTTC
CDR3: CASSLEQGYGIQYF

D: NA
J: TRBJ2-5
size: NA
V: TRBV9
DNA: TGTGCCAGCAGCGTAGCTCTAGCAGAAAACCAAGAGACCCAGTACTTC
CDR3: CASSVALAENQETQYF

D: NA
J: TRBJ2-7
size: NA
V: TRBV28
DNA: TGTGCCAGCAGTTCCGGGACCGGGGACTACGAGCAGTACTTC
CDR3: CASSSGTGDYEQYF

D: TRBD1
J: TRBJ1-4
size: NA
V: TRBV2
DNA: TGTGCCAGCCAGGAGGTCGAAGGGGGCGAGGATGAAAAACTGTTTTTT
CDR3: CASQEVEGGEDEKLFF

D: NA
J: TRBJ2-1
size: NA
V: TRBV6-5
DNA: TGTGCCAGCAGTTACCTCTCGTTAGAGGGCGATGAGCAGTTCTTC
CDR3: CASSYLSLEGDEQFF

D: TRBD1
J: TRBJ2-1
size: few
V: TRBV5-1
DNA: TGCGCCAGCAGCTTGGTTGGGACAGGGGCGGATAATGAGCAGTTCTTC
CDR3: CASSLVGTGADNEQFF

D: TRBD2
J: TRBJ2-1
size: NA
V: TRBV19
DNA: TGTGCCAGTAGTTTGGGACTTAGCGGGGGGAGACTTCAGAGCTCCTACAATGAGCAGTTCTTC
CDR3: CASSLGLSGGRLQSSYNEQFF

D: NA
J: TRBJ1-3
size: NA
V: TRBV29-1
DNA: TGCAGCGTTTCGGGGGGCGGAAACACCATATATTTT
CDR3: CSVSGGGNTIYF

D: NA
J: TRBJ2-7
size: NA
V: TRBV7-8
DNA: TGTGCCAGCAGCCCCAGACAAGTCCTCTCCTACGAGCAGTACTTC
CDR3: CASSPRQVLSYEQYF

D: TRBD1
J: TRBJ1-4
size: NA
V: TRBV15
DNA: TGTGCCACCAGCAGAAATCAGGGGGCTTTTAATGAAAAACTGTTTTTT
CDR3: CATSRNQGAFNEKLFF

D: NA
J: TRBJ2-7
size: NA
V: TRBV30
DNA: TGTGCCTGGAGTGTCCAGGCTACCTACGAGCAGTACTTC
CDR3: CAWSVQATYEQYF

D: NA
J: TRBJ1-2
size: NA
V: TRBV30
DNA: TGTGCCTGGAGTGTATTACCCGGGGCCGGGGAGAACTATGGCTACACCTTC
CDR3: CAWSVLPGAGENYGYTF

D: NA
J: TRBJ1-2
size: NA
V: TRBV19
DNA: TGTGCCAGTAGCGGCGTTGGAGGGAAGGGCTATGGCTACACCTTC
CDR3: CASSGVGGKGYGYTF

D: NA
J: TRBJ2-1
size: NA
V: TRBV6-6
DNA: TGTGCCAGCAGTTACCGGACCACGACCGATGAGCAGTTCTTC
CDR3: CASSYRTTTDEQFF

D: TRBD1
J: TRBJ2-1
size: NA
V: TRBV18
DNA: TGTGCCAGCTCACCACGGACAGGGGGCCGCAATGAGCAGTTCTTC
CDR3: CASSPRTGGRNEQFF

D: NA
J: TRBJ2-7
size: NA
V: TRBV6-1
DNA: TGTGCCAGCAGTGAACATTTTGTCCAGGGGGCCAGGACTAGCAATTTCAAGCAGTACTTC
CDR3: CASSEHFVQGARTSNFKQYF

D: NA
J: TRBJ1-1
size: NA
V: TRBV18
DNA: TGTGCCAGCTCACCCGTCGCAGGGAACACTGAAGCTTTCTTT
CDR3: CASSPVAGNTEAFF

D: NA
J: TRBJ1-4
size: NA
V: TRBV7-9
DNA: TGTGCCAGCAGCCAGGGTGAAAAACTGTTTTTT
CDR3: CASSQGEKLFF

D: NA
J: TRBJ2-1
size: NA
V: TRBV13
DNA: TGTGCCAGCAGCTTTCGTCAGGCCCCTCTTAGCAATGAGCAGTTCTTC
CDR3: CASSFRQAPLSNEQFF

D: NA
J: TRBJ1-1
size: NA
V: TRBV19
DNA: TGTGCCAGTACTAATATACGGTCGAAAAACACTGAAGCTTTCTTT
CDR3: CASTNIRSKNTEAFF

D: NA
J: TRBJ2-3
size: NA
V: TRBV27
DNA: TGTGCCAGCAGTCCGACAGGCCCGGCTAGCCCAGATACGCAGTATTTT
CDR3: CASSPTGPASPDTQYF

D: TRBD2
J: TRBJ2-2
size: few
V: TRBV7-2
DNA: TGTGCCAGCAGCTTGCAGGGACTAGCGGTCACCGGGGAGCTGTTTTTT
CDR3: CASSLQGLAVTGELFF